The 27 T cell receptor beta chains below come from one sample, sequenced in a study of CD8 T cells in ankylosing spondylitis. TCRdb analysed the 5' RACE reads with MiXCR anew, one entry per CDR3 protein. The table has roughly 130,000 distinct CDR3 sequences, over 7% seen once. Sequencing was performed on blood, either unsorted or a sorted T cell fraction (not recorded which). These receptor sequences come from a male donor with ankylosing spondylitis or in good health (not recorded which).

In this sample, this clonotype turned up many times. The V and J genes are TRBV20-1 and TRBJ2-3, with D unclear. The germline gives CDR1 DFQATT, CDR2 SNEGSKA (reference sequence). The CDR3 runs to 15 residues. Trimming removed 3 bases from V and 2 bases from J, with 15 bases in between. DNA of the CDR3: TGCAGTGCTAGTGGGTTGGCGCGGATCACAGATACGCAGTATTTT. Amino acid sequence: CSASGLARITDTQYF.

Details on this clonotype: A much bigger clone sits one base away, suggesting this may be a read error. The chain employs TRBV7-2 and TRBJ2-4, with TRBD2 matching 10 bases. CDR3 size: 15 residues. Germline V CDR1 and CDR2: SGHTA, FQGNSA. The CDR3 reads CASSLGGAGGNSQYF. The CDR3, as DNA: TGTGCCAGCAGCTTAGGCGGAGCGGGGGGGAACAGTCAGTACTTC.

This chain uses TRBV6-5 with TRBJ2-5; D is uncertain. Between the trimmed V and J ends, which lost 0 bases and 3 bases, there was a span of 14 bases. Germline CDR1 reads MNHEY; CDR2 reads SVGAGI. The CDR3 spans 16 residues. The CDR3 coding sequence is TGTGCCAGCAGTTACTCGAAGGTCCCTGATGAAGAGACCCAGTACTTC. Its protein product is CASSYSKVPDEETQYF.

Only a few counts were recorded for this clonotype. This chain connects TRBV12-3 or TRBV12-4 to TRBJ2-1, with D possibly TRBD2 on 5 matching bases. V gave up 6 bases and J gave up 12 bases, with 18 bases separating them. The CDR3 has 13 residues. The CDR3 DNA reads TGTGCCAGCAGGACGACTACTTTTGGGTCGCAGTTCTTC. Translated, it gives CASRTTTFGSQFF.

This clonotype was observed many times. The chain joins TRBV24-1 to TRBJ1-1, with D possibly matching TRBD1 (6 bases). The CDR3 runs 15 residues. In germline, CDR1 is KGHDR, CDR2 SFDVKD. Trimming stripped 7 bases from V and 0 bases from J, with 14 bases between. The CDR3 DNA reads TGTGCCACCAGCCGGACAGACTCCATGAACACTGAAGCTTTCTTT. It specifies CATSRTDSMNTEAFF.

Ten or more counts support this clonotype. The rearrangement joins TRBV29-1 to TRBJ1-2; D gene unclear. Trimming removed 2 bases from V and 1 base from J, with 5 bases in between. The germline V gene has CDR1 SQVTM and CDR2 ANQGSEA. The CDR3 extends over 12 amino acids. The CDR3 nucleotides read TGCAGCGTTGAAAAGGATAACTATGGCTACACCTTC. It encodes CSVEKDNYGYTF.

The table lists this clonotype with many counts. The J gene is TRBJ1-5, the V gene TRBV27; D is ambiguous. CDR1 and CDR2 (germline): MNHEY, SMNVEV (reference sequence). This CDR3 spans 15 amino acids. V was cut by 5 bases and J by 0 bases, with 11 bases left in between. In DNA, the CDR3 is TGTGCCAGCAGTACCACCCGGAATAGCAATCAGCCCCAGCATTTT. Translating it yields CASSTTRNSNQPQHF.

The table lists this clonotype with a few counts. This chain links TRBV21-1 with TRBJ2-3. TRBV21-1 counts as a pseudogene. This CDR3 has 17 amino acids. The CDR3 reads CASSKEIQAYKTDTQYF. CDR3 nucleotides: TGTGCCAGCAGCAAAGAGATTCAAGCCTACAAAACAGATACGCAGTATTTT.

This chain uses TRBV2 with TRBJ2-1, with D possibly being TRBD2 (5 bases). The CDR3 has 18 residues. Deletions cut 6 bases from V and 0 bases from J, with 21 bases between. Germline loops: CDR1 SNHLY, CDR2 FYNNEI. The DNA of the CDR3 is TGTGCCAGCAGGAGGAATAGCGTCGGCCAGAGCTCCTACAATGAGCAGTTCTTC. Its translation is CASRRNSVGQSSYNEQFF.

In this sample, this clonotype turned up many times. The chain couples TRBV29-1 to TRBJ2-7; a weak D match, TRBD2 (5 bases). The CDR3 has 16 residues. Germline V gene data show CDR1 as SQVTM and CDR2 as ANQGSEA. This chain's CDR3 is CRDGRTRDSCSYEQYF. In DNA form, the CDR3 reads TGCAGAGACGGCAGAACCCGGGATTCTTGTTCCTACGAGCAGTACTTC.

This clonotype occurred many times. V usage is TRBV5-1 and J usage is TRBJ2-5, with a possible D match to TRBD2 (7 bases). V was shortened by 2 bases and J by 5 bases, with 19 bases between the two germline ends. This CDR3 region has 16 residues. From germline, CDR1 is SGHRS and CDR2 YFSETQ. The CDR3 DNA reads TGCGCCAGCAGCTTTCTCTCGGGGGGCGGAAAGGAGACCCAGTACTTC. Translated, it gives CASSFLSGGGKETQYF.

This clonotype was found many times. The chain uses TRBV15 and TRBJ2-1; possible D gene TRBD1, 6 bases. Germline assignment: CDR1 LNHNV and CDR2 YYDKDF (reference sequence). Trimming took off 1 base at V and 2 bases at J, with 12 bases between the two ends. CDR3 size: 16 residues. In nucleotides, the CDR3 is TGTGCCACCAGCAGAGTAGGGACACCTACCTACAATGAGCAGTTCTTC. Translating gives CATSRVGTPTYNEQFF.

This clonotype has a count of ten or more. The V call is TRBV19, the J call TRBJ2-1, with D hard to call. The V gene lost 3 bases and the J gene lost 1 base, with 10 bases spanning the gap. This CDR3 is 15 amino acids long. Germline loops: CDR1 LNHDA, CDR2 SQIVND (reference sequence). The CDR3 sequence: CASSILAASYNEQFF. DNA for the CDR3: TGTGCCAGTAGTATCCTCGCGGCATCCTACAATGAGCAGTTCTTC.

In its sample, this clonotype was seen many times. The chain couples TRBV20-1 to TRBJ2-7; possibly TRBD2 for D (6 bases). Germline CDR1 DFQATT, CDR2 SNEGSKA (reference sequence). This CDR3 spans 12 amino acids. The CDR3, as DNA: TGCAGGGCAAGGCGGGATTCCTACGAGCAGTACTTC. Residues: CRARRDSYEQYF.

Many counts were recorded for this clonotype. The chain combines TRBV20-1 with TRBJ2-5; weak D call: TRBD1 (5 bases). The CDR3 runs 16 residues. The germline CDR1 and CDR2 sequences are DFQATT and SNEGSKA (reference sequence). Trimming left V 0 bases short and J 1 base short, with 15 bases between. The CDR3 reads CSARDKGQGFQETQYF. DNA for the CDR3: TGCAGTGCTAGAGACAAAGGGCAGGGCTTCCAAGAGACCCAGTACTTC.

Remarks on this clonotype: At one of its ends the junction is not consistent with the germline gene, which may arise from a read error. V and J are TRBV20-1 and TRBJ2-2; D possibly corresponds to TRBD2 (5 bases). The CDR3 consists of 15 residues. The germline CDR1 and CDR2 sequences are DFQATT and SNEGSKA (reference sequence). The CDR3 region has the DNA TGCTGTGCTAGAGGGTTAGCCCAGAACACCGGGGAGCTGTTTTTT. Translated: CCARGLAQNTGELFF.

At least ten counts were recorded for this clonotype. This chain links TRBV28 with TRBJ2-2; D remains ambiguous. Germline V lookup: CDR1 MDHEN, CDR2 SYDVKM. Trimming pared 6 bases from V and 3 bases from J, leaving 11 bases between. CDR3 size: 14 residues. CDR3 coding DNA: TGTGCCAGCAGGTATAACAGAGACACCGGGGAGCTGTTTTTT. Amino acids: CASRYNRDTGELFF.

The table lists this clonotype with many counts. The chain uses TRBV20-1 and TRBJ2-3, with D perhaps matching TRBD2 (6 bases). The CDR3 length is 15 residues. V lost 5 bases and J 5 bases, leaving 20 bases between the germline ends. Looked up from germline, CDR1 is DFQATT and CDR2 is SNEGSKA (reference sequence). The CDR3 DNA reads as TGCAGTGCTCCTGAAAGCGGGCGGACCAAAGATACGCAGTATTTT. It specifies CSAPESGRTKDTQYF.

This clonotype occurred a few times. The chain employs TRBV11-2 and TRBJ2-3; 9 bases agree with TRBD1. Germline assignment: CDR1 SGHAT and CDR2 FQNNGV. The CDR3 is 18 residues long. V lost 3 bases, J lost 1 base, and 11 bases stayed unmatched. In DNA, the CDR3 is TGTGCCAGCAGCTTTCCGGGACAGGGCAATTTTGGCACAGATACGCAGTATTTT. This gives the protein CASSFPGQGNFGTDTQYF.

This clonotype was recorded many times. This sequence joins TRBV12-3 or TRBV12-4 and TRBJ2-3, with 8 nucleotides matching TRBD2. V shed 6 bases, J shed 8 bases, and the junction held 7 bases outside the gene matches. The CDR3 has 13 amino acids. The CDR3, as DNA: TGTGCCAGCAGGCGCGGGAGGTACGGTACGCAGTATTTT. Protein: CASRRGRYGTQYF.

Remarks on this clonotype: One end of the junction is discordant with germline, which a read error may explain. The V gene is TRBV20-1, the J gene TRBJ1-6; 8 bases align to TRBD1. The germline gives CDR1 DFQATT, CDR2 SNEGSKA (reference sequence). CDR3 length: 16 residues. The CDR3 region has the DNA TGTAGTGCTAGAGATCGAGGCCCAGGGGGCCGTTCACCCCTCCACTTT. The encoded protein is CSARDRGPGGRSPLHF.

The chain links TRBV12-3 or TRBV12-4 to TRBJ1-5; D uncertain. The germline V and J ends were trimmed by 5 bases and 4 bases, with 6 bases remaining between them. The CDR3 is 12 residues long. The DNA for the CDR3 is TGTGCCAGCAGTAATAGTAATCAGCCCCAGCATTTT. Its translation is CASSNSNQPQHF.

This clonotype was observed at least ten times. V gene TRBV20-1 combines with J gene TRBJ1-1, with D hard to call. V was shortened by 7 bases and J by 1 base, with 16 bases between the two germline ends. Germline CDR1 reads DFQATT; CDR2 reads SNEGSKA (reference sequence). The CDR3 is 14 amino acids. The DNA for the CDR3 is TGCAGTGTCACGGGGATGATCAGGAACACTGAAGCTTTCTTT. Its translation is CSVTGMIRNTEAFF.

In its sample, this clonotype was seen many times. The chain carries TRBV12-3 or TRBV12-4 and TRBJ2-2, with D unresolved. Trimming left V 2 bases short and J 2 bases short, with 0 bases between. This CDR3 has 12 amino acids. CDR3 coding DNA: TGTGCCAGCAGTTTAAACACCGGGGAGCTGTTTTTT. Residues: CASSLNTGELFF.

Many counts were recorded for this clonotype. This chain links TRBV9 with TRBJ2-1, with TRBD2 identical over 8 bases. The CDR3 runs to 13 residues. Per germline, CDR1 SGDLS and CDR2 YYNGEE. V shed 4 bases, J shed 9 bases, and the junction held 6 bases outside the gene matches. This chain's CDR3 is CASSLLAGSEQFF. In nucleotides, the CDR3 is TGTGCCAGCAGCCTTTTAGCGGGAAGTGAGCAGTTCTTC.

The gene calls are TRBV12-3 or TRBV12-4 and TRBJ2-5; D gene ambiguous. There are 11 residues in the CDR3. Trimming took off 5 bases at V and 8 bases at J, with 9 bases between the two ends. In DNA form, the CDR3 reads TGTGCCAGCAGTCCCGAGGATACCCAGTACTTC. This translates into CASSPEDTQYF.

At least ten counts were recorded for this clonotype. The chain uses TRBV5-1 and TRBJ2-7; 13 nucleotides line up with TRBD2. Looked up from germline, CDR1 is SGHRS and CDR2 is YFSETQ. This CDR3 has 18 residues. The J segment lost 3 bases and the V segment lost 3 bases, leaving 12 bases of the junction unmatched. This chain's CDR3 is CASSSRGRGLAGLYEQYF. CDR3 bases: TGCGCCAGCAGCTCCCGGGGGAGGGGACTAGCGGGACTCTACGAGCAGTACTTC. The whole variable domain, remainder taken from reference TRBV5-1 and TRBJ2-7, is KAGVTQTPRYLIKTRGQQVTLSCSPISGHRSVSWYQQTPGQGLQFLFEYFSETQRNKGNFPGRFSGRQFSNSRSEMNVSTLELGDSALYLCASSSRGRGLAGLYEQYFGPGTRLTVT.